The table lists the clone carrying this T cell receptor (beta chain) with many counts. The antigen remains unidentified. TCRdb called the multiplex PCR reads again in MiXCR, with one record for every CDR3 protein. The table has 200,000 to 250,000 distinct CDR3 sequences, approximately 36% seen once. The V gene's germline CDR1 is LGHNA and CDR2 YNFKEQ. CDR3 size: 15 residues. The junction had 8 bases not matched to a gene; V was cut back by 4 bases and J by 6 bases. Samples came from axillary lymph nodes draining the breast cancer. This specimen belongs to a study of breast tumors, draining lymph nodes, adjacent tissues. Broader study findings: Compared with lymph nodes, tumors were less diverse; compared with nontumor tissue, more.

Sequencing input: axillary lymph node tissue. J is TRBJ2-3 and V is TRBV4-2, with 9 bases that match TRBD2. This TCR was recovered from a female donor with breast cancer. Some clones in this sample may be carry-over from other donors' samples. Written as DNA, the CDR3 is TGTGCCAGCAGCCCCAAGCGGGGGGCCAGGGATACGCAGTATTTT. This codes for CASSPKRGARDTQYF.